This T cell receptor (beta chain) stems from a study of T cell responses to AZD1222 COVID-19 vaccine. Across the whole study: Investigators merged groups given second doses at roughly 4 or roughly 12 weeks.

Study-wide results and caveats: CD4 TCRs linked to vaccination spanned spike, dominating at 160-218 and 743-854.

Data came from immunoSEQ multiplex PCR; TCRdb stores just in-frame clones and leaves some out. The repertoire holds about 130,000 clones, with roughly 92% as singletons. The length of the CDR3 is 12 residues. Trimming pared 2 bases from V and 8 bases from J, leaving 10 bases between. The germline CDR1 and CDR2 sequences are SGHDT and YYEEEE. To note about this clone: Its specificity is unknown.

The input for sequencing was peripheral blood, taken on day 0 of AZD1222 vaccination. The sequence was collected from an adult in good health. V usage is TRBV5-6 and J usage is TRBJ1-2, with a tentative D call TRBD1 (6 bases). The CDR3 bases are TGTGCCAGCAGCTTTACAGGGAAGGGCTACACCTTC. This encodes CASSFTGKGYTF.